This TCR beta chain stems from a study of T-cell reconstitution after alpha-beta-depleted transplantation in children. Unique molecular identifiers were incorporated during preparation of the TCRbeta library. Each CDR3 protein gets one entry after TCRdb re-called the PCR reads with MiXCR. This table has about 640,000 distinct CDR3 sequences, 16% appearing once. Germline V lookup: CDR1 LNHNV, CDR2 YYDKDF (reference sequence). There are 12 residues in the CDR3. The V end was cut by 3 bases, the J end by 6 bases, with 7 bases between. This clonotype came up many times. This sequence originates from a human donor who donated a stem cell graft to a child with acute myeloid leukemia. Source: PBMCs from the stem cell graft donor, taken from the stem cell graft. V is TRBV15 and J is TRBJ2-3; D is uncertain. In nucleotides, the CDR3 is TGTGCCACCAGCAGTGTTATCGATACGCAGTATTTT. Protein sequence: CATSSVIDTQYF.